These T cell receptor beta chains were read from a single sample in a study of T cells after yellow fever vaccination. Each CDR3 protein gets one entry after TCRdb re-called the 5' RACE reads with MiXCR. Of some 250,000 distinct CDR3 sequences in the sample, 6.9% were seen once. Sample: CD4+ T cells sorted from PBMCs, taken 15 days after the yellow fever booster vaccination. The origin of the receptors is a man aged 25-45 years who received the YFV17D yellow fever vaccine. Each CDR3 is given with its conserved first and last residue. Each record gives: clone size, V gene, D gene, J gene, CDR3 protein, CDR3 DNA. D genes are given only for firm matches. A row's size may be missing; if present it is once, few, many or a size class.

.	TRBV18	.	TRBJ1-2	CASSQNPGNYGYTF	TGTGCCAGCTCCCAAAACCCCGGAAACTATGGCTACACCTTC
.	TRBV20-1	.	TRBJ1-5	CSASWGRGNQPQHF	TGCAGTGCAAGCTGGGGACGGGGGAATCAGCCCCAGCATTTT
.	TRBV30	.	TRBJ1-5	CACAKQGNQPQHF	TGTGCCTGCGCAAAGCAGGGAAACCAGCCCCAGCATTTT
many	TRBV20-1	TRBD2	TRBJ2-1	CSAQSIQRGANNEQFF	TGCAGTGCCCAATCAATTCAGCGGGGGGCAAACAATGAGCAGTTCTTC
many	TRBV29-1	.	TRBJ2-1	CSVDYMYEQFF	TGCAGCGTTGACTACATGTATGAGCAGTTCTTC
.	TRBV4-3	.	TRBJ1-2	CASSPRDGDGYTF	TGCGCCAGCAGCCCCCGGGACGGGGATGGCTACACCTTC
.	TRBV6-2/TRBV6-3	.	TRBJ2-2	CASSYSSGVGTGELFF	TGTGCCAGCAGTTACTCTTCAGGCGTTGGCACCGGGGAGCTGTTTTTT
.	TRBV6-5	TRBD2	TRBJ2-1	CASSYSASGRAKQFF	TGTGCCAGCAGTTACTCGGCTAGCGGGAGGGCCAAGCAGTTCTTC
.	TRBV20-1	.	TRBJ2-2	CSAGRGTGELFF	TGCAGTGCAGGCCGGGGGACCGGGGAGCTGTTTTTT
.	TRBV19	TRBD1	TRBJ1-2	CASSSVQGNGYTF	TGTGCCAGTAGTTCAGTACAGGGGAATGGCTACACCTTC
.	TRBV5-4	.	TRBJ2-7	CASSLRGSLYEQYF	TGTGCCAGCAGCTTAAGAGGCAGCCTCTACGAGCAGTACTTC
few	TRBV24-1	TRBD2	TRBJ2-1	CATSESVLAGGGGPWQFF	TGTGCCACCAGCGAATCGGTACTAGCGGGAGGGGGAGGGCCCTGGCAGTTCTTC
many	TRBV7-9	TRBD2	TRBJ2-1	CASSRAPGLDNEQFF	TGTGCCAGCAGCAGAGCTCCGGGACTAGACAATGAGCAGTTCTTC
.	TRBV5-1	.	TRBJ2-3	CASSLQGPGTDTQYF	TGCGCCAGCAGCCTCCAAGGGCCAGGGACAGATACGCAGTATTTT
.	TRBV5-1	.	TRBJ1-1	CASSSGSGGTEAFF	TGCGCCAGCAGCTCGGGCTCGGGGGGAACTGAAGCTTTCTTT
few	TRBV20-1	.	TRBJ1-3	CSAGGGASRGNTIYF	TGCAGTGCGGGGGGCGGGGCTTCGAGAGGAAACACCATATATTTT
.	TRBV5-1	TRBD2	TRBJ2-7	CASSSLGNSGIAYEQYF	TGCGCCAGCAGCTCCCTGGGGAATAGCGGGATCGCCTACGAGCAGTACTTC
many	TRBV15	.	TRBJ2-1	CATSRDLGREFF	TGTGCCACCAGCAGAGATCTGGGGAGAGAGTTCTTC
many	TRBV20-1	TRBD2	TRBJ2-7	CSALTSGSTEQYF	TGCAGTGCGCTGACTAGCGGGAGCACCGAGCAGTACTTC
.	TRBV20-1	.	TRBJ2-5	CSGLIPGPGETQYF	TGCAGTGGCCTCATCCCGGGGCCGGGAGAGACCCAGTACTTC
few	TRBV30	.	TRBJ1-1	CAWGPRTVKNTEAFF	TGTGCCTGGGGCCCGAGGACAGTTAAGAACACTGAAGCTTTCTTT
many	TRBV20-1	.	TRBJ1-1	CSAWGVNTEAFF	TGCAGTGCTTGGGGGGTGAACACTGAAGCTTTCTTT
many	TRBV5-1	TRBD1	TRBJ2-7	CASKAGTGGFEQYF	TGCGCCAGCAAGGCCGGGACAGGGGGCTTCGAGCAGTACTTC
.	TRBV25-1	.	TRBJ2-7	CASSGQTPRGEQYF	TGTGCCAGCAGTGGACAGACCCCGCGGGGCGAGCAGTACTTC
.	TRBV20-1	TRBD2	TRBJ2-1	CSAGTSGRFNEQFF	TGCAGTGCCGGGACTAGCGGGAGGTTCAATGAGCAGTTCTTC
.	TRBV15	.	TRBJ2-1	CATSPEARMGNEQFF	TGTGCCACCAGCCCTGAGGCACGGATGGGGAATGAGCAGTTCTTC
few	TRBV30	TRBD2	TRBJ2-1	CASRSGSGRHSYNEQFF	TGTGCCTCCCGGAGTGGTAGCGGGAGGCATTCCTACAATGAGCAGTTCTTC
many	TRBV7-6	TRBD2	TRBJ2-2	CASSRLAENTGELFF	TGTGCCAGCAGCCGACTAGCGGAGAACACCGGGGAGCTGTTTTTT
.	TRBV6-1	.	TRBJ2-2	CASGHGDTQTGELFF	TGTGCCAGCGGCCACGGGGATACCCAAACCGGGGAGCTGTTTTTT
.	TRBV12-3/TRBV12-4	.	TRBJ1-1	CASSLGGLTEAFF	TGTGCCAGCAGTCTTGGCGGTTTAACTGAAGCTTTCTTT
few	TRBV7-2	.	TRBJ2-1	CASSLDGSSVNEQFF	TGTGCCAGCAGCTTAGACGGGAGTAGCGTTAATGAGCAGTTCTTC
.	TRBV12-3/TRBV12-4	.	TRBJ2-1	CASSRGTANEQFF	TGTGCCAGCAGTAGAGGGACGGCGAATGAGCAGTTCTTC
.	TRBV30	.	TRBJ2-3	CAWSKFRGRLGTDTQYF	TGTGCCTGGAGTAAATTCAGGGGGAGGCTCGGCACAGATACGCAGTATTTT
.	TRBV27	TRBD1	TRBJ2-7	CASSHRDRVPYEQYF	TGTGCCAGCAGTCACCGGGACAGGGTCCCTTACGAGCAGTACTTC
.	TRBV20-1	TRBD2	TRBJ2-7	CSAAGGLAGFEQYF	TGCAGTGCGGCGGGAGGACTAGCGGGATTCGAGCAGTACTTC
few	TRBV29-1	TRBD1	TRBJ2-7	CSGGQGGVEQYF	TGCAGCGGCGGACAGGGGGGTGTGGAGCAGTACTTC
.	TRBV29-1	.	TRBJ2-1	CSVDPQRTIGEQFF	TGCAGCGTTGACCCCCAGCGGACCATTGGTGAGCAGTTCTTC
few	TRBV29-1	TRBD1	TRBJ2-1	CSVTGGAGNEQFF	TGCAGCGTAACAGGGGGCGCGGGCAATGAGCAGTTCTTC
few	TRBV7-2	.	TRBJ2-5	CASSFGTPKETQYF	TGTGCCAGCAGCTTCGGGACTCCGAAAGAGACCCAGTACTTC
.	TRBV6-1	.	TRBJ1-6	CASRHGQPRDSPLHF	TGTGCCAGCAGGCACGGACAGCCCAGGGATTCACCCCTCCACTTT
.	TRBV3-1	.	TRBJ2-1	CASSQGLRYQFF	TGTGCCAGCAGCCAAGGTCTACGGTACCAGTTCTTC
few	TRBV18	.	TRBJ1-5	CASSPGEGYSNQPQHF	TGTGCCAGCTCACCCGGGGAAGGTTATAGCAATCAGCCCCAGCATTTT
many	TRBV27	.	TRBJ2-7	CASATAPGKLYEQYF	TGTGCCAGCGCCACCGCCCCGGGGAAGTTATACGAGCAGTACTTC
.	TRBV5-1	TRBD1	TRBJ2-2	CASSTGTERIGGELFF	TGCGCCAGCAGCACGGGGACAGAGAGGATCGGCGGGGAGCTGTTTTTT
many	TRBV7-3	TRBD1	TRBJ2-1	CASSLTGKTGTGSYNEQFF	TGTGCCAGCAGCTTAACGGGGAAGACTGGGACAGGGAGCTACAATGAGCAGTTCTTC
few	TRBV12-3/TRBV12-4	TRBD2	TRBJ2-2	CASSLISGGTGELFF	TGTGCCAGCAGTTTAATTAGCGGGGGCACCGGGGAGCTGTTTTTT
many	TRBV28	TRBD2	TRBJ2-1	CASKISGTNEQFF	TGTGCCAGCAAGATTAGCGGGACCAATGAGCAGTTCTTC
many	TRBV27	TRBD2	TRBJ2-7	CASRGLAGGYEQYF	TGTGCCAGCAGGGGACTAGCGGGGGGATACGAGCAGTACTTC
few	TRBV19	TRBD2	TRBJ2-2	CASSPSGSSGTGELFF	TGTGCCAGTAGTCCTAGCGGGAGTTCGGGCACCGGGGAGCTGTTTTTT
few	TRBV20-1	.	TRBJ1-3	CSAHNGNTIYF	TGCAGTGCTCACAACGGGAACACCATATATTTT
few	TRBV10-3	.	TRBJ2-1	CAISESGRTEQFF	TGTGCCATCAGTGAATCGGGACGGACCGAGCAGTTCTTC
few	TRBV6-1	TRBD1	TRBJ2-6	CASRTGVPGANVLTF	TGTGCCAGCAGGACAGGGGTACCTGGGGCCAACGTCCTGACTTTC
.	TRBV2	.	TRBJ2-1	CASTSESLEQFF	TGTGCCAGCACTAGTGAGTCTCTTGAGCAGTTCTTC
many	TRBV14	.	TRBJ2-4	CASSQAGIKNIQYF	TGTGCCAGCAGCCAAGCAGGGATTAAAAACATTCAGTACTTC
many	TRBV29-1	.	TRBJ2-5	CSVVGGLLETQYF	TGCAGCGTGGTAGGGGGGCTGCTGGAGACCCAGTACTTC